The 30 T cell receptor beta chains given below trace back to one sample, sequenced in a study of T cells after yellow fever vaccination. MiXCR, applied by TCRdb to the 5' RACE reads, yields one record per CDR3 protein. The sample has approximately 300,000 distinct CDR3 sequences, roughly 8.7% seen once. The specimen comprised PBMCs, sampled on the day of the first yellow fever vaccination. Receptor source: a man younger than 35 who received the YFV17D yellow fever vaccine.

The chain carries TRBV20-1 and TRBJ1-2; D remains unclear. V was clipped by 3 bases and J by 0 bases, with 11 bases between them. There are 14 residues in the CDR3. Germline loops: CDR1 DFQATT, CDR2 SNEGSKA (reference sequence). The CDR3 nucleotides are TGCAGTGCTAGGTCTCAGATAACTAACTATGGCTACACCTTC. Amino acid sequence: CSARSQITNYGYTF.

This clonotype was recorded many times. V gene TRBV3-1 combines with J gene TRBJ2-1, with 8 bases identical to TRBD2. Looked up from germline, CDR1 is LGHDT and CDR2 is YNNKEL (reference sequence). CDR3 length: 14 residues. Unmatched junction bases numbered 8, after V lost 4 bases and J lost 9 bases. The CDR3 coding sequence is TGTGCCAGCAGCCGCTATCGGGGGGGTTCTGAGCAGTTCTTC. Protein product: CASSRYRGGSEQFF.

This CDR3 is CASSSPGGNTGELFF. CDR3 bases: TGTGCCAGCAGTTCCCCGGGGGGCAACACCGGGGAGCTGTTTTTT. The chain couples TRBV28 to TRBJ2-2, with a tentative D call TRBD2 (7 bases). V dropped 4 bases and J dropped 2 bases, with 11 bases sitting between them. CDR1 is MDHEN, CDR2 SYDVKM, per germline. This CDR3 has 15 amino acids.

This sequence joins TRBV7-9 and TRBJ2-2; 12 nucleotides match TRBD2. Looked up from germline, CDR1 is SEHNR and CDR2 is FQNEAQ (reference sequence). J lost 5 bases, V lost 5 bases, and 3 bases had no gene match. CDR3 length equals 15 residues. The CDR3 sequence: CASSVGLAGTGELFF. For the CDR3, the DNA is TGTGCCAGCAGCGTAGGACTAGCGGGGACCGGGGAGCTGTTTTTT.

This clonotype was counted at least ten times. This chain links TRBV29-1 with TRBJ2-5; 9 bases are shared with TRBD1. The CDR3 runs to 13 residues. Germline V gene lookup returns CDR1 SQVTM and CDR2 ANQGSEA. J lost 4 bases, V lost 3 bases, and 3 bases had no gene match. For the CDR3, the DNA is TGCAGCGTTGAGAACAGGGGGCTAGAGACCCAGTACTTC. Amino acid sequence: CSVENRGLETQYF.

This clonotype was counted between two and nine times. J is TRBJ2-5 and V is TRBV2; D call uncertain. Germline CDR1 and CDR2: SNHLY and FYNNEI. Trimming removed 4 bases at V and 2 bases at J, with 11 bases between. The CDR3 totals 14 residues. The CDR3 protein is CASSGRNMQETQYF. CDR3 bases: TGTGCCAGCAGTGGGCGGAATATGCAAGAGACCCAGTACTTC.

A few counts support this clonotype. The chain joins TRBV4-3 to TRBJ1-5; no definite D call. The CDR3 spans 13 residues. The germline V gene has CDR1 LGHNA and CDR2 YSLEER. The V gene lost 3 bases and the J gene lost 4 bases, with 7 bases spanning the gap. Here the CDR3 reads CASSQAVNQPQHF. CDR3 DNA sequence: TGCGCCAGCAGCCAGGCAGTGAATCAGCCCCAGCATTTT.

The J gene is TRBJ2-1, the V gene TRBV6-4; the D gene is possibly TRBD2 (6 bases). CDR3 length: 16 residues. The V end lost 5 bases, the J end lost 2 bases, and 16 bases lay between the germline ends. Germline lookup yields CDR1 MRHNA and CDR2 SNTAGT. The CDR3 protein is CASSRAGTSTYNEQFF. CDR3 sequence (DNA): TGTGCCAGCAGTCGGGCCGGGACTTCCACCTACAATGAGCAGTTCTTC.

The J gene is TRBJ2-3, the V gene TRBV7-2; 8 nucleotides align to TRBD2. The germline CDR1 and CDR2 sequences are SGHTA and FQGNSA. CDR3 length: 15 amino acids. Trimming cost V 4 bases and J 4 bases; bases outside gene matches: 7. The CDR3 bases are TGTGCCAGCAGCTCCCGTCGGGGGGGGGCAGATACGCAGTATTTT. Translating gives CASSSRRGGADTQYF. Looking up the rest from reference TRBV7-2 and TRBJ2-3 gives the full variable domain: GAGVSQSPSNKVTEKGKDVELRCDPISGHTALYWYRQSLGQGLEFLIYFQGNSAPDKSGLPSDRFSAERTGGSVSTLTIQRTQQEDSAVYLCASSSRRGGADTQYFGPGTRLTVL.

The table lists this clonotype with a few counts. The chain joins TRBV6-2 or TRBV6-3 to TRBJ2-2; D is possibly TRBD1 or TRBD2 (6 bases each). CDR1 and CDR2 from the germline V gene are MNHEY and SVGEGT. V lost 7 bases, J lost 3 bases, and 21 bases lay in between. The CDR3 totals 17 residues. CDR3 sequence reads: CASTTGGPRFYTGELFF. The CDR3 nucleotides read TGTGCCAGCACCACCGGGGGCCCCAGATTTTACACCGGGGAGCTGTTTTTT.

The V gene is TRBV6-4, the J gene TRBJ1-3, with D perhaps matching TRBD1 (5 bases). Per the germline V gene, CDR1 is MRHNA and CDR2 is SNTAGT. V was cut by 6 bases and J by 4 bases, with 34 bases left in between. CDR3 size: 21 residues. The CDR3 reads CASRTARRGVRRDRDGNTIYF. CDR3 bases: TGTGCCAGCAGAACCGCCCGCCGAGGGGTTAGGCGAGATAGGGACGGAAACACCATATATTTT.

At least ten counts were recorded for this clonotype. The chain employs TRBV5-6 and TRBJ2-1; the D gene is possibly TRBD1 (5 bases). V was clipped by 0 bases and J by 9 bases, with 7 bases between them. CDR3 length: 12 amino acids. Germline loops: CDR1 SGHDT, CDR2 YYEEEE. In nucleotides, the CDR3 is TGTGCCAGCAGCTTGGTCCAGGGTGAGCAGTTCTTC. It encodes CASSLVQGEQFF.

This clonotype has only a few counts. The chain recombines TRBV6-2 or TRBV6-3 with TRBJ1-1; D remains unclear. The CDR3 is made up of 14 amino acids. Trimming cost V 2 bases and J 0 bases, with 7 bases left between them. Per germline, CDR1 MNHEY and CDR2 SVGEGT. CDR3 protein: CASSYRQVNTEAFF. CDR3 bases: TGTGCCAGCAGTTACAGGCAGGTGAACACTGAAGCTTTCTTT.

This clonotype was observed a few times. CDR3 region: CASSNPVLSHTTEAFF. CDR3 DNA sequence: TGTGCCAGTAGTAACCCCGTATTGAGCCATACCACTGAAGCTTTCTTT. The J gene is TRBJ1-1, the V gene TRBV19; D ambiguous. The CDR3 contains 16 residues. Germline V CDR1 and CDR2: LNHDA, SQIVND (reference sequence). V lost 4 bases and J lost 4, with 19 bases in between.

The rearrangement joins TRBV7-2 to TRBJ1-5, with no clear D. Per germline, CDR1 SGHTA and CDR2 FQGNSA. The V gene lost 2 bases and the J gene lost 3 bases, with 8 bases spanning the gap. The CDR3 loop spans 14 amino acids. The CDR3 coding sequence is TGTGCCAGCAGCTTATGGGGTTACAATCAGCCCCAGCATTTT. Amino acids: CASSLWGYNQPQHF.

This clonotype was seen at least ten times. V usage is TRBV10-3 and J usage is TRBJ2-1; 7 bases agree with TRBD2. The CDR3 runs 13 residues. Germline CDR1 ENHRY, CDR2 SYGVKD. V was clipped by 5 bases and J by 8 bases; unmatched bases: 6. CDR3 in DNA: TGTGCCATCAGTTCCGGGGGGTGGGATGAGCAGTTCTTC. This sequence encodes CAISSGGWDEQFF.

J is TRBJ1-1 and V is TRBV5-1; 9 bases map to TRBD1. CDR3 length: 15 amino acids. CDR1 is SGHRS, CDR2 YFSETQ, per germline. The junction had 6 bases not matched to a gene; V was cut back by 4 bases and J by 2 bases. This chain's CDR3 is CASSLGQGYNTEAFF. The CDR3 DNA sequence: TGCGCCAGCAGCCTTGGACAGGGGTATAACACTGAAGCTTTCTTT.

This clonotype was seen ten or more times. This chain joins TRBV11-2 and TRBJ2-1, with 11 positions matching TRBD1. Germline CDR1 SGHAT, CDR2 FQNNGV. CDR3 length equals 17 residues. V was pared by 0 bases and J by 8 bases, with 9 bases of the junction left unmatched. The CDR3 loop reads CASSLDPGQGAMDEQFF. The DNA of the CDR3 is TGTGCCAGCAGCTTAGACCCCGGACAGGGGGCAATGGATGAGCAGTTCTTC. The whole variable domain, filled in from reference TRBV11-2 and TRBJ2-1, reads EAGVAQSPRYKIIEKRQSVAFWCNPISGHATLYWYQQILGQGPKLLIQFQNNGVVDDSQLPKDRFSAERLKGVDSTLKIQPAKLEDSAVYLCASSLDPGQGAMDEQFFGPGTRLTVL.

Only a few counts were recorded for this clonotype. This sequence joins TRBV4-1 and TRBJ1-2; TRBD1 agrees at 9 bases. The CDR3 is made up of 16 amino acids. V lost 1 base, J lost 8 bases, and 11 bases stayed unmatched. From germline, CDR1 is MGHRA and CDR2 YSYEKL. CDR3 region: CASSQVVQGAEVGYTF. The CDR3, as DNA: TGCGCCAGCAGCCAAGTAGTACAGGGGGCCGAGGTCGGCTACACCTTC.

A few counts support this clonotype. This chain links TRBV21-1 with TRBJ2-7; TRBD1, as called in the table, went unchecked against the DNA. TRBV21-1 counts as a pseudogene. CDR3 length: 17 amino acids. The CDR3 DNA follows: TGTGCCAGCAGCAAAGGACCGGAACAGGGGGCAAATTACGAGCAGTACGTC. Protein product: CASSKGPEQGANYEQYV.

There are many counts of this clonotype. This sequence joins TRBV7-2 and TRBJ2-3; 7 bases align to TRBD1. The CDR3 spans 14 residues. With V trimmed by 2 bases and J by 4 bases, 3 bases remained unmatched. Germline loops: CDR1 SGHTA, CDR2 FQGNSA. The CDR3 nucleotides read TGTGCCAGCAGCTTAAGGGGGCACCCAGATACGCAGTATTTT. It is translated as CASSLRGHPDTQYF.

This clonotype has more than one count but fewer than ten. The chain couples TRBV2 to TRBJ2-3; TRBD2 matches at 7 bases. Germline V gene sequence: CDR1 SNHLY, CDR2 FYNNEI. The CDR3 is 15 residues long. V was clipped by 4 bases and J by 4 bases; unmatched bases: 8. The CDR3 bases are TGTGCCAGCAGTGCGCGGGCGGGGGAGTCAGATACGCAGTATTTT. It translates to CASSARAGESDTQYF.

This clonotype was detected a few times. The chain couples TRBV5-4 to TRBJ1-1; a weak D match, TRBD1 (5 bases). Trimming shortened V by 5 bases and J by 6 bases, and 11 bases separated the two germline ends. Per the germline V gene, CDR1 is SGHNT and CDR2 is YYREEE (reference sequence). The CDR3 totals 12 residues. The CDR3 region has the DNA TGTGCCAGCAGTCAGGGCACACCTGAAGCTTTCTTT. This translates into CASSQGTPEAFF. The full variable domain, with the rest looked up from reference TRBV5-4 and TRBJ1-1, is ETGVTQSPTHLIKTRGQQVTLRCSSQSGHNTVSWYQQALGQGPQFIFQYYREEENGRGNFPPRFSGLQFPNYSSELNVNALELDDSALYLCASSQGTPEAFFGQGTRLTVV.

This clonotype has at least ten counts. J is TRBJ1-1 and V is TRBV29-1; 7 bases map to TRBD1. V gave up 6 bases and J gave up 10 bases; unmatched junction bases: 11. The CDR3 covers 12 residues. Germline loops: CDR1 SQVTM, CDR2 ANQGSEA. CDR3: CSVLPFQGGAFF. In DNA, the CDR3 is TGCAGCGTACTACCTTTTCAGGGGGGAGCTTTCTTT. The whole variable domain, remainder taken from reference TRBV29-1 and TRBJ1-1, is SAVISQKPSRDICQRGTSLTIQCQVDSQVTMMFWYRQQPGQSLTLIATANQGSEATYESGFVIDKFPISRPNLTFSTLTVSNMSPEDSSIYLCSVLPFQGGAFFGQGTRLTVV.

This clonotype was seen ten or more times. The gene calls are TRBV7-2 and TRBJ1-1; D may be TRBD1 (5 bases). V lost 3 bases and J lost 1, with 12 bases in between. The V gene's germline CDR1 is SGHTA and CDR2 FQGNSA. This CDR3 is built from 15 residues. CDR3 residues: CASSFAIDRNTEAFF. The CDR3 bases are TGTGCCAGCAGCTTTGCTATCGACAGGAACACTGAAGCTTTCTTT.

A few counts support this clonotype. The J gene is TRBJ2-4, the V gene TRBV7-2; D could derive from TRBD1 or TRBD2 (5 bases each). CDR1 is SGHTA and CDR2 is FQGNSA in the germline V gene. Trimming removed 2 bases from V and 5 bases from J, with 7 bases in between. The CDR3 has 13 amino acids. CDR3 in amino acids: CASSLRGENIQYF. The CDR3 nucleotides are TGTGCCAGCAGCTTAAGAGGGGAAAACATTCAGTACTTC.

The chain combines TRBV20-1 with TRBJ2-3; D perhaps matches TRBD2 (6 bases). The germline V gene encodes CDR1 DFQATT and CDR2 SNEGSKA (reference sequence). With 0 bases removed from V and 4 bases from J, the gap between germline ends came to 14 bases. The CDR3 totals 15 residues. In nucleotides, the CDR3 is TGCAGTGCTAGAGAGACTAGACTTCTCTCAGATACGCAGTATTTT. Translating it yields CSARETRLLSDTQYF.

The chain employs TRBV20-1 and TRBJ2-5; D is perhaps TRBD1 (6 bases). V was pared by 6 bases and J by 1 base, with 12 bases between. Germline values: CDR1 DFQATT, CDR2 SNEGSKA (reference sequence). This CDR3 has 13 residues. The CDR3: CSARGDTQETQYF. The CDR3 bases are TGCAGTGCCCGAGGGGACACCCAAGAGACCCAGTACTTC.

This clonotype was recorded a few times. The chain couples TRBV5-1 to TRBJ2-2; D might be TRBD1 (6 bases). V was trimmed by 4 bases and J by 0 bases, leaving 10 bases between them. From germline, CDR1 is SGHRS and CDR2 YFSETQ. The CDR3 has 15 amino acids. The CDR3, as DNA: TGCGCCAGCAGCACCGGGACACCGAACACCGGGGAGCTGTTTTTT. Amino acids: CASSTGTPNTGELFF.

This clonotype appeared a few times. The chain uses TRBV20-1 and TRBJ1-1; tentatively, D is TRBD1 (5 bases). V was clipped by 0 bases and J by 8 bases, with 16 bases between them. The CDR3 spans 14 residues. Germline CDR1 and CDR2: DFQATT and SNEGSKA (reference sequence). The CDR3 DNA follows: TGCAGTGCTAGAGATCGGCGGACACCACGGGAAGCTTTCTTT. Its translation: CSARDRRTPREAFF.